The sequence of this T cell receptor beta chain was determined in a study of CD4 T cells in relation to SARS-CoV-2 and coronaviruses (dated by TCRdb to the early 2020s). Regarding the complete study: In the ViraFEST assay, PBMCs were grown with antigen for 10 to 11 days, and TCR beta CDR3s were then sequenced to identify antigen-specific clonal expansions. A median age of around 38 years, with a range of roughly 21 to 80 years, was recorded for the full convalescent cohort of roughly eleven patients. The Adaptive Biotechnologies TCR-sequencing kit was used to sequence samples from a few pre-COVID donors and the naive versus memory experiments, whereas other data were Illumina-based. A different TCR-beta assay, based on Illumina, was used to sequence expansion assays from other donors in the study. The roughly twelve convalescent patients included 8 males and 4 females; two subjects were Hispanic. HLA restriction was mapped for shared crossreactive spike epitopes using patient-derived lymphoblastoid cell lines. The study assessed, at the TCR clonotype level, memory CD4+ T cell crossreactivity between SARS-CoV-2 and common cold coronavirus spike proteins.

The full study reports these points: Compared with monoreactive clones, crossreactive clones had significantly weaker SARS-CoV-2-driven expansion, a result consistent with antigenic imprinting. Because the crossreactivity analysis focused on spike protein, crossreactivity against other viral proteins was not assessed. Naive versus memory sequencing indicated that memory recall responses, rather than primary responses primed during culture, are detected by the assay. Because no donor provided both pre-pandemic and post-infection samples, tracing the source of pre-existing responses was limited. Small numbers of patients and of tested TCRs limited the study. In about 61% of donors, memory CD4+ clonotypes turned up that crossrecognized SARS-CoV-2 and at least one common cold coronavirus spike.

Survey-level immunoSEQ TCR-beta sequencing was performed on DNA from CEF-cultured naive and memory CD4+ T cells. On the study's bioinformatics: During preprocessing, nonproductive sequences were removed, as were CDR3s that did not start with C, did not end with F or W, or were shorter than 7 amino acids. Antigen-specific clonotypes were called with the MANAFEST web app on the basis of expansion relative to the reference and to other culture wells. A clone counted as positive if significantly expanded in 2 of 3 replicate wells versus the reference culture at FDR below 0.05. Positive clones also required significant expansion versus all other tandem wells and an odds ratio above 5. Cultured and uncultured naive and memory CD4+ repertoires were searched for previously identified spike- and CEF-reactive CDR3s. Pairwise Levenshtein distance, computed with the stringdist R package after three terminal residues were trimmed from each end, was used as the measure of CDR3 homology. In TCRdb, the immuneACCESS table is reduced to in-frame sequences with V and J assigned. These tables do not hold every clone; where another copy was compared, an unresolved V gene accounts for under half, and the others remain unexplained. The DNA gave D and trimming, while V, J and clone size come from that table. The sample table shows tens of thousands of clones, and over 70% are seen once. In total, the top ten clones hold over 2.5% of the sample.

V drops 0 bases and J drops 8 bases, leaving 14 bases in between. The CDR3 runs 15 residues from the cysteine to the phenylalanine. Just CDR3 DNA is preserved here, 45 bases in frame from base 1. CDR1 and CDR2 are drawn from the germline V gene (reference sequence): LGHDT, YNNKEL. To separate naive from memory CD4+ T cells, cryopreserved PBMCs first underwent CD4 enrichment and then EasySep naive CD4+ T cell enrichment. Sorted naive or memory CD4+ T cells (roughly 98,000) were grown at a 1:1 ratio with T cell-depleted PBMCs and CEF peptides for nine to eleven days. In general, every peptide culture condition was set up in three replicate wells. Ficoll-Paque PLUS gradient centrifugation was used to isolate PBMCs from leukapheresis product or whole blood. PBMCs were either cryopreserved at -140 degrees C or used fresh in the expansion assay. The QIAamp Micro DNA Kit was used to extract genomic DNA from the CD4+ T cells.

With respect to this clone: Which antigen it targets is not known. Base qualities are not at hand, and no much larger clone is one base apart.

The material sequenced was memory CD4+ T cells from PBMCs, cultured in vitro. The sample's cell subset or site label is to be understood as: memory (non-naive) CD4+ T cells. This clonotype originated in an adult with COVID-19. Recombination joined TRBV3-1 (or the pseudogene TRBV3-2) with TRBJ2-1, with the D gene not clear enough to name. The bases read TGTGCCAGCAGCCAAGATATGACCCCAGTCCATGAGCAGTTCTTC. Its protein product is CASSQDMTPVHEQFF.